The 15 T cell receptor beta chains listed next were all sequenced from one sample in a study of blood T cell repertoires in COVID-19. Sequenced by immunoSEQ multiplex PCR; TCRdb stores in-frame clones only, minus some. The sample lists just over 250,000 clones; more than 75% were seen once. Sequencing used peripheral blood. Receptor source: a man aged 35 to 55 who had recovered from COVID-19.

DNA of the CDR3: TGCAGCGTCCCACAGGGGGGGACCCAGCATTTT. It is translated as CSVPQGGTQHF. The chain combines TRBV29-1 with TRBJ1-5; 8 bases fit TRBD1. V trimming: 6 bases; J trimming: 11 bases; junction bases outside the gene matches: 6. Germline assignment: CDR1 SQVTM and CDR2 ANQGSEA. CDR3 size: 11 residues.

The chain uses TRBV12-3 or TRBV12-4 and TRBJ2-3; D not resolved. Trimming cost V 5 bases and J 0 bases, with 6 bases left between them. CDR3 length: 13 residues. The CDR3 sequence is CASSRYSTDTQYF. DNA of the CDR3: TGTGCCAGCAGTCGGTATAGCACAGATACGCAGTATTTT.

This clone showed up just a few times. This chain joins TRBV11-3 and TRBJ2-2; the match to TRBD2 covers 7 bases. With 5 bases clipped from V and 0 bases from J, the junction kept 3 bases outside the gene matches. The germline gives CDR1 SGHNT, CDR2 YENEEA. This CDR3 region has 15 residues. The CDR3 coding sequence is TGTGCCAGCAGCCCGGGGAGGGCGAACACCGGGGAGCTGTTTTTT. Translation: CASSPGRANTGELFF. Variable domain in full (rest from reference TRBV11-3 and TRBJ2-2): EAGVVQSPRYKIIEKKQPVAFWCNPISGHNTLYWYLQNLGQGPELLIRYENEEAVDDSQLPKDRFSAERLKGVDSTLKIQPAELGDSAVYLCASSPGRANTGELFFGEGSRLTVL.

DNA for the CDR3: TGCGCCAGTAGCTTCAGACAGGGGGCGCGGAACACTGAAGCTTTCTTT. Translating gives CASSFRQGARNTEAFF. The chain joins TRBV10-2 to TRBJ1-1, with 10 bases that match TRBD1. This CDR3 is 16 amino acids long. Germline values: CDR1 WSHSY, CDR2 SAAADI. Trimming removed 9 bases from V and 1 base from J; junction bases left unmatched: 11.

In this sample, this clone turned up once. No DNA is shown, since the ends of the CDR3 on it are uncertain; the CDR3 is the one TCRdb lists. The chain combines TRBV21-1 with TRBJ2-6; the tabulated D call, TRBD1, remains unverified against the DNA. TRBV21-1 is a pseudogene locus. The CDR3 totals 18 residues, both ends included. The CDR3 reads CASSKPRFWASGANVLTF.

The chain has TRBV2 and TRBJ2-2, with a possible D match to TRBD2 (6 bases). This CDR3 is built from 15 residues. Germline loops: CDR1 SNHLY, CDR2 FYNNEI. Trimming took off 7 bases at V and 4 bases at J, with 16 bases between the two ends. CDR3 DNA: TGTGCCAGCAAAGCCGCGGGGTGGGGCACCGGGGAGCTGTTTTTT. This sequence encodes CASKAAGWGTGELFF.

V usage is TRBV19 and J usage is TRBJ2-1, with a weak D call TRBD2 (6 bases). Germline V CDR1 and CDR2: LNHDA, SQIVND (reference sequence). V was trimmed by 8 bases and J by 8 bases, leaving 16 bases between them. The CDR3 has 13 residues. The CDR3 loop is CASLTRGGYEQFF. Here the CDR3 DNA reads TGTGCCAGTCTCACGCGGGGTGGCTATGAGCAGTTCTTC.

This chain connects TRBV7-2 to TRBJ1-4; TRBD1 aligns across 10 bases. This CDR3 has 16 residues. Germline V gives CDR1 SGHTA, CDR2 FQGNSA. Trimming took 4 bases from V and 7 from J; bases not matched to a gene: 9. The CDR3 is CASSSAGQGIGEKLFF. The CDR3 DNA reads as TGTGCCAGCAGCTCAGCGGGACAGGGGATCGGTGAAAAACTGTTTTTT. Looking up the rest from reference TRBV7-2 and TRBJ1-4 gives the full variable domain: GAGVSQSPSNKVTEKGKDVELRCDPISGHTALYWYRQSLGQGLEFLIYFQGNSAPDKSGLPSDRFSAERTGGSVSTLTIQRTQQEDSAVYLCASSSAGQGIGEKLFFGSGTQLSVL.

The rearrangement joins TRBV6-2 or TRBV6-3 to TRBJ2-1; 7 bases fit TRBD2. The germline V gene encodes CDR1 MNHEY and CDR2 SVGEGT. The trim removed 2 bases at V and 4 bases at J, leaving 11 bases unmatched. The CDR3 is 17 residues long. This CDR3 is CASSYPFRPGGYNEQFF. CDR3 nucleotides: TGTGCCAGCAGTTACCCCTTCCGGCCGGGGGGTTACAATGAGCAGTTCTTC.

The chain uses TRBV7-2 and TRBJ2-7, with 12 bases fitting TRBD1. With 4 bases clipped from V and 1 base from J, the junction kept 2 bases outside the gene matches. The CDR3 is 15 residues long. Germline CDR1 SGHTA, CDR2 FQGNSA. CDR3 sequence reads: CASSSGQGASYEQYF. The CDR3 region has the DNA TGTGCCAGCAGCTCGGGACAGGGGGCATCCTACGAGCAGTACTTC.

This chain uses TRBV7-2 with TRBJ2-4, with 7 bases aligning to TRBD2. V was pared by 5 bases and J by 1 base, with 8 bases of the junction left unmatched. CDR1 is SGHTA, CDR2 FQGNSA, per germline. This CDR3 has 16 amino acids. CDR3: CASSPTSAGAKNIQYF. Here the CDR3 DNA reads TGTGCCAGCAGCCCTACTAGCGCGGGGGCCAAAAACATTCAGTACTTC.

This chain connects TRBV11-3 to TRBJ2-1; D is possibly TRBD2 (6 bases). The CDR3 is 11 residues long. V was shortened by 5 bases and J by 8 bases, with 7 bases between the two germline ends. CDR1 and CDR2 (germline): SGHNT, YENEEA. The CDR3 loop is CASSTGDEQFF. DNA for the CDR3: TGTGCCAGCAGCACGGGGGATGAGCAGTTCTTC.

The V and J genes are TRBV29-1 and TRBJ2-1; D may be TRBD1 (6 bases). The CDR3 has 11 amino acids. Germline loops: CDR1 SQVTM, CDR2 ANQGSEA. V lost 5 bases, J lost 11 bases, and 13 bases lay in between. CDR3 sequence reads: CSVLAGQKQFF. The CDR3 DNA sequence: TGCAGCGTTTTAGCCGGACAGAAGCAGTTCTTC.

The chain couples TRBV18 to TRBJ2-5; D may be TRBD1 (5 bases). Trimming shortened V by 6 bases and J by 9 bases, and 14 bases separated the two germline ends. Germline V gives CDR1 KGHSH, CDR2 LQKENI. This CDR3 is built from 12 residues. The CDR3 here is CASSPLGQAQYF. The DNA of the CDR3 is TGTGCCAGCTCCCCCCTGGGGCAGGCCCAGTACTTC.

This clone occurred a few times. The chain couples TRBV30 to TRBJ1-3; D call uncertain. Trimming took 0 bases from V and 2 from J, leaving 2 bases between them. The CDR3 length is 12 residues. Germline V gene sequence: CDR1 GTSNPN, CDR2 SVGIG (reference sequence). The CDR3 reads CAWSVTGNTIYF. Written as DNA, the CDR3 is TGTGCCTGGAGTGTTACTGGAAACACCATATATTTT.